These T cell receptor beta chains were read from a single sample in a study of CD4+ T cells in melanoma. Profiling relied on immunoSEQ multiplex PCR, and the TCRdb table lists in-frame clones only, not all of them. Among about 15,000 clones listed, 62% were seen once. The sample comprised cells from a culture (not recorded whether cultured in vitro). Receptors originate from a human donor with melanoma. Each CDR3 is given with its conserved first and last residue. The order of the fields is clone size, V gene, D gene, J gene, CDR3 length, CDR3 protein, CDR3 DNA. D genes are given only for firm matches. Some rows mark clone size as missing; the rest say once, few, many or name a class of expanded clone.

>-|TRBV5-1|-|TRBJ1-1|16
CASSLGPQGRGTEAFF
TGCGCCAGCAGCTTGGGGCCGCAGGGCCGTGGCACTGAAGCTTTCTTT
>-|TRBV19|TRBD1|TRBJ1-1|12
CASGDRPTEAFF
TGTGCCAGTGGGGACAGACCGACTGAAGCTTTCTTT
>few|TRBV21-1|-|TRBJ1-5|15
CASIPEKSGGRPQHF
TGTGCCAGCATCCCGGAGAAGTCAGGGGGGAGGCCCCAGCATTTT
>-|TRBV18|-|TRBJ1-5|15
CASSPGPGLNQPQHF
TGTGCCAGCTCGCCCGGGCCAGGGTTAAATCAGCCCCAGCATTTT
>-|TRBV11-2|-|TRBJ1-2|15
CASRQTGTTNYGYTF
TGTGCCAGCAGGCAAACGGGAACAACTAACTATGGCTACACCTTC
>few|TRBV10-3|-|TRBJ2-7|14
CAISQQIRSYEQYF
TGTGCCATCAGCCAACAGATTCGTTCCTACGAGCAGTACTTC
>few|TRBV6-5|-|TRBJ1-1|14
CASRKPGLIAEAFF
TGTGCCAGCAGAAAGCCGGGACTGATAGCTGAAGCTTTCTTT
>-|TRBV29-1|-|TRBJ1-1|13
CSVLGRLNTEAFF
TGCAGCGTTTTAGGGAGGCTGAACACTGAAGCTTTCTTT
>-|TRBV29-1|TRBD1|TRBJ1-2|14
CSVTGTGFDYGYTF
TGCAGCGTCACCGGGACAGGTTTTGACTATGGCTACACCTTC
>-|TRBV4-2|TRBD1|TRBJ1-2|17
CASSLPPSGTANYGYTF
TGTGCCAGCAGCTTGCCCCCCTCCGGGACAGCGAACTATGGCTACACCTTC
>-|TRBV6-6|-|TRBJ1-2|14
CASSYLGVNYGYTF
TGTGCCAGCAGTTACCTGGGAGTGAACTATGGCTACACCTTC
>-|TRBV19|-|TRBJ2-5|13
CASTPGTWETQYF
TGTGCCAGTACACCGGGGACGTGGGAGACCCAGTACTTC
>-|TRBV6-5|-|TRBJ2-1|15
CASRNGPQAYNEQFF
TGTGCCAGCAGAAATGGACCCCAAGCCTACAATGAGCAGTTCTTC
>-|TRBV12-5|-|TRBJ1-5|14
CASGLYVDNQPQHF
TGTGCTAGTGGTTTGTATGTAGACAATCAGCCCCAGCATTTT
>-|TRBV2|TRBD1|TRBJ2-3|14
CASRGDRGTDTQYF
TGTGCCAGCAGAGGGGACAGGGGCACAGATACGCAGTATTTT
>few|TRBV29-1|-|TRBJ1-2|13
CSVAGIFDHGYTF
TGCAGCGTTGCAGGAATTTTCGATCATGGCTACACCTTC
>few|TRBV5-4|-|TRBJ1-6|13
CASSLAGNSPLHF
TGTGCCAGCAGCTTGGCAGGGAATTCACCCCTCCACTTT
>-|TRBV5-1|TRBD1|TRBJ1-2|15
CASSTDRGEIYGYTF
TGCGCCAGCAGCACGGACAGGGGTGAAATCTATGGCTACACCTTC
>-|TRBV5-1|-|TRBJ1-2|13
CASSFSGPDGYTF
TGCGCCAGCAGCTTCTCAGGTCCCGATGGCTACACCTTC
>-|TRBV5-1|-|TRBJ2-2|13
CASSGPYRGELFF
TGCGCCAGCAGCGGACCCTACCGGGGGGAGCTGTTTTTT
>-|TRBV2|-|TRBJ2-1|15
CASSEQGYSYNEQFF
TGTGCCAGCAGTGAACAGGGATACTCCTACAATGAGCAGTTCTTC
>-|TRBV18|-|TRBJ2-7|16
CASSPGARTASYEQYF
TGTGCCAGCTCTCCCGGGGCCCGGACGGCGTCCTACGAGCAGTACTTC
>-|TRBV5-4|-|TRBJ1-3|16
CASSLIPSGPGNTIYF
TGTGCCAGCAGCTTGATTCCCAGCGGGCCTGGAAACACCATATATTTT
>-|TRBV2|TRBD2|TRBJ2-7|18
CASSRGLAGGLSSYEQYF
TGTGCCAGCAGCCGGGGACTAGCGGGGGGCTTAAGCTCCTACGAGCAGTACTTC
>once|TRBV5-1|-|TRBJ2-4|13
CASSLQGENIQYF
TGCGCCAGCAGCTTGCAAGGGGAAAACATTCAGTACTTC
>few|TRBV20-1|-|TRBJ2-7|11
CSASVDYEQYF
TGCAGTGCTAGTGTGGATTACGAGCAGTACTTC
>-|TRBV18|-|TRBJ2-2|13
CASSPLGTGELFF
TGTGCCAGCTCACCACTCGGCACCGGGGAGCTGTTTTTT
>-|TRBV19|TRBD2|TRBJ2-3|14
CASRRRGGEDTQYF
TGTGCCAGTAGGCGGCGGGGGGGGGAAGATACGCAGTATTTT
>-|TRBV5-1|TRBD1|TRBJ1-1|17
CASSLGPGTGLNTEAFF
TGCGCCAGCAGCTTGGGTCCCGGGACAGGGCTGAACACTGAAGCTTTCTTT
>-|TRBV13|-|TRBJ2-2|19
CASSLLPHWTNAGTGELFF
TGTGCCAGCAGCTTATTACCCCATTGGACCAACGCGGGCACCGGGGAGCTGTTTTTT
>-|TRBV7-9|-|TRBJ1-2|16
CASLLTGGASNYGYTF
TGTGCCAGCCTCCTCACTGGGGGGGCTTCGAACTATGGCTACACCTTC
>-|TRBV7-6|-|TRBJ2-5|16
CASSSRTTGDQETQYF
TGTGCCAGCAGCTCGCGTACTACCGGGGACCAAGAGACCCAGTACTTC
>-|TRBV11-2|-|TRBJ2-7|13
CASSFTRDYEQYF
TGTGCCAGCAGCTTCACCAGGGACTACGAGCAGTACTTC
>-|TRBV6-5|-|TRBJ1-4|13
CASRRRGSEKLFF
TGTGCCAGCAGGCGAAGGGGGTCAGAAAAACTGTTTTTT
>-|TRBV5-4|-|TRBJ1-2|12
CATQDRSHGYTF
TGTGCCACCCAGGACAGAAGTCATGGCTACACCTTC
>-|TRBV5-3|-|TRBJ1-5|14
CARSLASPNQPQHF
TGTGCCAGAAGCTTGGCCAGCCCCAATCAGCCCCAGCATTTT
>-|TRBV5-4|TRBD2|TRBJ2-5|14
CASSRGGAGETQYF
TGTGCCAGCAGCCGCGGGGGGGCGGGGGAGACCCAGTACTTC
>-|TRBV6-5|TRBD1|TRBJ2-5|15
CASSYPRQGRETQYF
TGTGCCAGCAGTTACCCGAGACAGGGACGGGAGACCCAGTACTTC
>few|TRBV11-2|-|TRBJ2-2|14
CASSSQVGTGELFF
TGTGCCAGCAGTTCACAGGTCGGCACCGGGGAGCTGTTTTTT
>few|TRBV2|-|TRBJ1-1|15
CASSEGITTHTEAFF
TGTGCCAGCAGTGAAGGAATCACCACCCACACTGAAGCTTTCTTT
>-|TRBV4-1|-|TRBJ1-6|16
CASSDPTGSYNSPLHF
TGCGCCAGCAGCGACCCGACGGGATCCTATAATTCACCCCTCCACTTT
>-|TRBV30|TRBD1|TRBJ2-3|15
CAINRGGLSTDTQYF
TGTGCCATAAACAGGGGTGGGTTGAGCACAGATACGCAGTATTTT
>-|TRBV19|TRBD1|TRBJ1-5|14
CASTLRGANQPQHF
TGTGCCAGTACCCTCAGGGGGGCGAATCAGCCCCAGCATTTT
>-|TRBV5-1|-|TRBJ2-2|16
CASSLQSGANTGELFF
TGCGCCAGCAGCCTGCAATCCGGGGCGAACACCGGGGAGCTGTTTTTT
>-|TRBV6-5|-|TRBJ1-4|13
CASKRTVAEKLFF
TGTGCCAGCAAAAGAACGGTCGCTGAAAAACTGTTTTTT
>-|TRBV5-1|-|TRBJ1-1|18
CASSTRGIGLGANAEAFF
TGCGCCAGCAGCACCCGCGGAATCGGGTTAGGGGCGAACGCTGAAGCTTTCTTT
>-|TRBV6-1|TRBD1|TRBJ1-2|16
CASSEAWGTASYGYTF
TGTGCCAGCAGTGAAGCGTGGGGGACAGCCTCTTATGGCTACACCTTC
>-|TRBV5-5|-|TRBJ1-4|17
CASSNWGGNRVDEKLFF
TGTGCCAGCAGCAATTGGGGGGGGAACAGGGTCGATGAAAAACTGTTTTTT